The 5 T cell receptor beta chains below were found in one sample sequenced in a study of CD8+CD57+ T cells in acquired aplastic anemia. TCR beta VDJ combinations and CDR3 sequences were profiled from genomic DNA. TCRdb processed the reads anew with MiXCR; each CDR3 protein has one entry. The repertoire has some 220,000 distinct CDR3 sequences, 30% to 40% of them found once; the top ten carry 1.1%. The sample taken for sequencing was sorted CD4+, CD8+, or CD8+CD57+ T cells (not recorded which) from PBMCs. These receptor sequences come from a human donor in good health, serving as a control.

This clonotype showed up many times. The chain couples TRBV7-9 to TRBJ1-2; the match to TRBD1 covers 7 bases. The CDR3 spans 16 residues. Germline trimming cut 0 bases from V and 5 bases from J; bases unmatched to any gene: 9. Germline lookup yields CDR1 SEHNR and CDR2 FQNEAQ (reference sequence). In DNA form, the CDR3 reads TGTGCCAGCAGCTTAGCGAAGCAGGGGGGCATTTATGGCTACACCTTC. Its translation is CASSLAKQGGIYGYTF.

In DNA form, the CDR3 reads TGTGCCATCAGGGACAGGGGCACAGATACGCAGTATTTT. It specifies CAIRDRGTDTQYF. V usage is TRBV10-3 and J usage is TRBJ2-3; 8 nucleotides match TRBD1. Trimming removed 6 bases from V and 1 base from J; junction bases left unmatched: 0. Germline V gene sequence: CDR1 ENHRY, CDR2 SYGVKD. CDR3 length: 13 residues.

The gene calls are TRBV25-1 and TRBJ1-2; D not resolved. The V end lost 5 bases, the J end lost 8 bases, and 24 bases lay between the germline ends. This CDR3 region has 16 residues. Germline V gene lookup returns CDR1 MGHDK and CDR2 SYGVNS. In DNA, the CDR3 is TGTGCCAGCAGTTTTTCAGACCTCCTGGGGATTGGGGGCTACACCTTC. Encoded protein: CASSFSDLLGIGGYTF.

As for this clonotype: A read error may account for a junction end that differs from germline. The chain uses TRBV10-3 and TRBJ1-5; D unresolved. The CDR3 spans 17 residues. The germline V gene encodes CDR1 ENHRY and CDR2 SYGVKD. The CDR3 loop reads CAISAGSFSLSSQPQHF. CDR3 sequence (DNA): TGTGCCATCAGTGCGGGGTCGTTTTCCCTTAGCAGTCAGCCCCAGCATTTT.

In its sample, this clonotype was seen a few times. The junction departs from germline at one end; a sequencing error may be responsible. J is TRBJ2-7 and V is TRBV30, with D hard to call. The germline V gene has CDR1 GTSNPN and CDR2 SVGIG (reference sequence). The CDR3 covers 13 residues. The CDR3 loop is CAWSVGSSNTRSF. In DNA, the CDR3 is TGTGCCTGGAGTGTTGGCAGTAGTAATACCCGGAGCTTC.